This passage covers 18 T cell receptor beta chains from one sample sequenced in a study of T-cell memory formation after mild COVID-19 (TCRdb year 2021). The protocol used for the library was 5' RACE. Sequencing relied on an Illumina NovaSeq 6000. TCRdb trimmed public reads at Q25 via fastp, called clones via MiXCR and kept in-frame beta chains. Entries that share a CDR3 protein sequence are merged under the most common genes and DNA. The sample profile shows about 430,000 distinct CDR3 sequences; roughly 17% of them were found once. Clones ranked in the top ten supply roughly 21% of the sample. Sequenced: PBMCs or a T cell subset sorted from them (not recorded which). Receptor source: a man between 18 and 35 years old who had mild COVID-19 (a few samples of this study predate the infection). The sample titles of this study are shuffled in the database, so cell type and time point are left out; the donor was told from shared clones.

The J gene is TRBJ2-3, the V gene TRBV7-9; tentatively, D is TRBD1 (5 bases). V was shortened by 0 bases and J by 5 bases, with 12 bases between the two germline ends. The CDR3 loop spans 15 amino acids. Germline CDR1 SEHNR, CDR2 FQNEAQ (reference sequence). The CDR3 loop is CASSLAGRNVDTQYF. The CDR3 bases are TGTGCCAGCAGCTTAGCGGGGCGGAACGTAGATACGCAGTATTTT.

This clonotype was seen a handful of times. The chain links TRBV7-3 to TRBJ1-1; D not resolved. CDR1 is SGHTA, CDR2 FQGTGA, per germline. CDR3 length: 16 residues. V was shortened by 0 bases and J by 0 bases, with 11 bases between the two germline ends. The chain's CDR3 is CASSLTPDAMNTEAFF. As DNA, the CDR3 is TGTGCCAGCAGCTTAACGCCAGACGCCATGAACACTGAAGCTTTCTTT.

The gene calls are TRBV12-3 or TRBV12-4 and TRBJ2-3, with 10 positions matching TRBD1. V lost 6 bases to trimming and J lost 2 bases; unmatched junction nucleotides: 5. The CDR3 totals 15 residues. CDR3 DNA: TGTGCCAGCAGCGGACAGGGGGGGGACACAGATACGCAGTATTTT. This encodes CASSGQGGDTDTQYF.

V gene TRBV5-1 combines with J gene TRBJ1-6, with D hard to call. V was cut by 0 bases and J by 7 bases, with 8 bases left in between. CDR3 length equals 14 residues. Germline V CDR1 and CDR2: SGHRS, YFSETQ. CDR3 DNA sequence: TGCGCCAGCAGCTTGGACACATGGAATTCACCCCTCCACTTT. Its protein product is CASSLDTWNSPLHF.

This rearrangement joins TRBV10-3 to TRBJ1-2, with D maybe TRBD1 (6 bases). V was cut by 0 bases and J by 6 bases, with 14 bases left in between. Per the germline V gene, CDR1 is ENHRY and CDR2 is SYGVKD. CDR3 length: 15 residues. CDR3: CAISESRQGKDGYTF. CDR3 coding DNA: TGTGCCATCAGTGAGTCGAGGCAGGGGAAGGATGGCTACACCTTC.

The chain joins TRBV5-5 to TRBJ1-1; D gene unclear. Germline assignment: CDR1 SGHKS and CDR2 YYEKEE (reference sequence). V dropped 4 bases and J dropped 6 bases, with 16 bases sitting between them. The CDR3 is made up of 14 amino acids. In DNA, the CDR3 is TGTGCCAGCAGCCCAGCCGGAGGTTCGCCTGAAGCTTTCTTT. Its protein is CASSPAGGSPEAFF.

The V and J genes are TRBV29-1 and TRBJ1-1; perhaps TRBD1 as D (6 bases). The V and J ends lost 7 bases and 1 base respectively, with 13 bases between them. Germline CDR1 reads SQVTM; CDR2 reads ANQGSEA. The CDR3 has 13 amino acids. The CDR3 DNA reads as TGCAGCGGCAAGCCCAGGGGGAACACTGAAGCTTTCTTT. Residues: CSGKPRGNTEAFF. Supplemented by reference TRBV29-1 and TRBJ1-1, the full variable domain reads SAVISQKPSRDICQRGTSLTIQCQVDSQVTMMFWYRQQPGQSLTLIATANQGSEATYESGFVIDKFPISRPNLTFSTLTVSNMSPEDSSIYLCSGKPRGNTEAFFGQGTRLTVV.

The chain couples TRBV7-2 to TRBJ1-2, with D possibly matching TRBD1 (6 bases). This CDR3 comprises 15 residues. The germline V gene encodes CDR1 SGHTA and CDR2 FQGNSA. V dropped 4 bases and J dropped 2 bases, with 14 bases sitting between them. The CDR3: CASSSRTDVNYGYTF. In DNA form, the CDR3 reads TGTGCCAGCAGCTCCAGGACAGACGTGAACTATGGCTACACCTTC.

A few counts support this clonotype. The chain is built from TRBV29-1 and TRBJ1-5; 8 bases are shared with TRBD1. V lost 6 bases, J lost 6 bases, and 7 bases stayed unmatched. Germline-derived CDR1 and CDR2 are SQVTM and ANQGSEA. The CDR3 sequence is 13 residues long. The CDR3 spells CSVTLQGGQPQHF. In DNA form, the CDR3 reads TGCAGCGTAACGCTACAGGGGGGTCAGCCCCAGCATTTT.

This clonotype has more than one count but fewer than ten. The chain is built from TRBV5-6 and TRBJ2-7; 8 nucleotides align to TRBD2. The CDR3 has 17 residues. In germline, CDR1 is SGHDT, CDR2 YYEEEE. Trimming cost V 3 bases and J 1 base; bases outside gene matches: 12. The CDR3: CASSSGGGSLTSYEQYV. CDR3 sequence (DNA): TGTGCCAGCAGCTCGGGCGGGGGGAGCCTGACGTCCTACGAGCAGTACGTC.

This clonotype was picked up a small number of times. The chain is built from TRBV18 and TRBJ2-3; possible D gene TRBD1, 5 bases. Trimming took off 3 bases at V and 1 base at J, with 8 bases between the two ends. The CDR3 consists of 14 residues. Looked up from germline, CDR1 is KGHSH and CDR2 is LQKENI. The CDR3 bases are TGTGCCAGCTCACCGGACACTCGCACAGATACGCAGTATTTT. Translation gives CASSPDTRTDTQYF.

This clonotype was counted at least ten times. The CDR3 DNA follows: TGCGCCAGCAGCTTGTTCTCCGGGGAGCTGTTTTTT. Protein sequence: CASSLFSGELFF. This chain connects TRBV5-1 to TRBJ2-2; unclear D gene. The CDR3 totals 12 residues. V lost 1 base and J lost 6, with 4 bases in between. The germline V gene encodes CDR1 SGHRS and CDR2 YFSETQ.

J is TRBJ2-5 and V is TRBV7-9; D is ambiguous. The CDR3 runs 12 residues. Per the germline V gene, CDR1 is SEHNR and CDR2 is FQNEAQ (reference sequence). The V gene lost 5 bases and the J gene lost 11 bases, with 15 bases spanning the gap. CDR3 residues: CASSGDLRRQYF. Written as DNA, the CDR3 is TGTGCCAGCAGCGGCGACCTGAGGCGGCAGTACTTC.

For the CDR3, the DNA is TGTGCCAGCAGCTTTCCCGGGGTCTATGGCTACACCTTC. Amino acid sequence: CASSFPGVYGYTF. The chain is built from TRBV7-2 and TRBJ1-2, with D hard to call. V was pared by 3 bases and J by 4 bases, with 9 bases between. The CDR3 is 13 residues long. CDR1 is SGHTA and CDR2 is FQGNSA in the germline V gene.

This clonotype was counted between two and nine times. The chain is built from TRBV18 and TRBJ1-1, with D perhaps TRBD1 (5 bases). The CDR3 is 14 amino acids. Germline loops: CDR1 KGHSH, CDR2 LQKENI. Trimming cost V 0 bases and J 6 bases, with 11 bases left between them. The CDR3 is CASSPPTVNPEAFF. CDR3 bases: TGTGCCAGCTCACCACCGACAGTTAACCCTGAAGCTTTCTTT.

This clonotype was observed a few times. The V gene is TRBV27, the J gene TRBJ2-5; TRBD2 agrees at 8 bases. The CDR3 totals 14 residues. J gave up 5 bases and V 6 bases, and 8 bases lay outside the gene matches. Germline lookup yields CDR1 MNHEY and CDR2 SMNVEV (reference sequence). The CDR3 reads CASSVAGSEETQYF. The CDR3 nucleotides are TGTGCCAGCAGCGTAGCGGGGAGTGAGGAGACCCAGTACTTC.

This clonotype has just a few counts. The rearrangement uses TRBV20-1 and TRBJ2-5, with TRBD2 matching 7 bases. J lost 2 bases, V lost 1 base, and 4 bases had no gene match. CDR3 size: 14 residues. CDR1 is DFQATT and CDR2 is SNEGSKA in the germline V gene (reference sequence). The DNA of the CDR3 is TGCAGTGCTAGAGGGGAGGGCAGGCAAGAGACCCAGTACTTC. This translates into CSARGEGRQETQYF.

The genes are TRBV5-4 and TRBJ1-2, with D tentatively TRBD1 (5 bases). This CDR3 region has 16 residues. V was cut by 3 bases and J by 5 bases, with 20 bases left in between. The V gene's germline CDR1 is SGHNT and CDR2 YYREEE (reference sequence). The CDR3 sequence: CASSSFVAQGDYGYTF. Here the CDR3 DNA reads TGTGCCAGCAGCTCATTTGTGGCTCAGGGTGATTATGGCTACACCTTC.